This TCR beta chain is from a study of OX40 agonist ivuxolimab in advanced cancers. This clone was picked up a small number of times. Repertoires were generated with immunoSEQ multiplex PCR, while TCRdb's copy carries only in-frame clones and drops some. The table lists tens of thousands of clones, roughly nine tenths of them singletons, with less than 2.5% in the top ten. Germline CDR1 reads SGHNT; CDR2 reads YENEEA. Trimming took 0 bases from V and 10 from J; bases not matched to a gene: 4. This CDR3 comprises 15 residues. V is TRBV11-3 and J is TRBJ1-6; 9 bases agree with TRBD1. The source of this sequence is an adult with an advanced solid tumor such as melanoma, head and neck, liver or kidney cancer. The source material was CD4+ or CD8+ T cells sorted from blood, sampled in a trial of the OX40 agonist ivuxolimab. The CDR3: CASSLDGTGGSPLHF. The CDR3 nucleotides read TGTGCCAGCAGCTTAGATGGTACAGGGGGCTCACCCCTCCACTTT.